This T cell receptor (beta chain) was sequenced for a study of blood T cell repertoires in COVID-19. Study-level background: Sources were T cells, B-cell-depleted T cells, or PBMCs; the material itself was cDNA or gDNA.

Per the study methods: Reference gene primer amplification yielded estimated nucleated cell counts. The method was immunoSEQ multiplex PCR; TCRdb's version includes in-frame clones alone and lacks a portion of them. V and J calls and clone size are copied from that table; D and trimming were computed from the DNA. This sample has 200,000 to 250,000 clones, with about nine tenths found just once. CDR3 size: 12 residues. With 2 bases clipped from V and 11 bases from J, the junction kept 3 bases outside the gene matches. From germline, CDR1 is SGHTS and CDR2 YDEGEE. This chain connects TRBV5-8 to TRBJ2-1, with 8 bases lining up with TRBD1. The sequenced material came from peripheral blood. This clonotype was obtained from a man between 25 and 39 years old who had recovered from COVID-19. This CDR3 reads CASSFPRGQQFF. The CDR3, as DNA: TGTGCCAGCAGCTTTCCCAGGGGGCAGCAGTTCTTC.